This T cell receptor (beta chain) comes out of a study of cytomegalovirus exposure and HLA in healthy donors. Study background: T cells numbering around 180 million yielded some 120 million unique TCR beta sequences in an earlier analysis.

It was with 60 Vbeta and 13 Jbeta primers that the PCR ran. TCRdb's copy holds only in-frame clones and misses some; the assay was immunoSEQ multiplex PCR. Of some 150,000 clones in the sample, roughly 77% are singletons; the top ten hold 7.7%. With V trimmed by 4 bases and J by 6 bases, 9 bases remained unmatched. Germline V gene data show CDR1 as ENHRY and CDR2 as SYGVKD. This CDR3 spans 15 amino acids. This clone was seen only once. This chain connects TRBV10-3 to TRBJ1-1; 9 nucleotides align to TRBD1. The sample consisted of PBMCs. The TCR originated in a man aged 25-40 years in good health and CMV-seropositive. CDR3 region: CAISGPGQGVAEAFF. CDR3 sequence (DNA): TGTGCCATCAGTGGACCGGGACAGGGTGTCGCTGAAGCTTTCTTT.